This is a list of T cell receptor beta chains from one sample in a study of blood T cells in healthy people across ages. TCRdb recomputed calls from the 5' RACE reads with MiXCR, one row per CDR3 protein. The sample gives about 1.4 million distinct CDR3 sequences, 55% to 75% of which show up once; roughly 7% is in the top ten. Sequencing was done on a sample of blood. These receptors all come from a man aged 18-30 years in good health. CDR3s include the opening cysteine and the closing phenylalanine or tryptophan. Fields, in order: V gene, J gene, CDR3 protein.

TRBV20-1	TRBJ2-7	CSANSGFSYEQYF
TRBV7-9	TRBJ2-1	CASSPTTGDYNEQFF
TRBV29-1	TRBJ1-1	CSAGQVLGTEAFF
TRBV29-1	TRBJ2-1	CSVEGWRTSGLRSSYNEQFF
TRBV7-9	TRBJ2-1	CASSQPIIDEQFF
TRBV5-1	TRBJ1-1	CASSLLPGTGAGSEAFF
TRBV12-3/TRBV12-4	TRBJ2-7	CASSDLWEQYF
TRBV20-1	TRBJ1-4	CSAGETGWFPSEKLFF
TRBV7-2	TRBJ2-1	CASSLGVSSGGASEQFF
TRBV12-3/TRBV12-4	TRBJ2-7	CASRYDSGRAYEQYF
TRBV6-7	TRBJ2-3	CASRPGHHTDTQYF
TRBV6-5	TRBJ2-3	CASTKGGDTQYF
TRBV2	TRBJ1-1	CASSEYGGNTEAFF
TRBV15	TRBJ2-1	CATSREPPPGPVAFF